The 12 T cell receptor beta chains below come from one sample, sequenced in a study of blood T cells in healthy people across ages. Then a second PCR, running about 6 to 11 cycles, was carried out with a sample-barcoded 5' primer and a J-beta primer mix. TCRdb re-called the 5' RACE reads through MiXCR, storing one row per CDR3 protein. The table shows 550,000 to 600,000 distinct CDR3 sequences, with around half occurring only once. Sample: blood. These receptors all stem from an elderly man in good health.

The chain employs TRBV7-6 and TRBJ2-3, with 7 bases fitting TRBD2. V was pared by 0 bases and J by 4 bases, with 4 bases of the junction left unmatched. CDR3 length: 15 amino acids. Germline CDR1 reads SGHVS; CDR2 reads FNYEAQ. The CDR3 DNA reads as TGTGCCAGCAGCTTAGCTGGCGGGAGCCCAGATACGCAGTATTTT. It translates to CASSLAGGSPDTQYF. The complete variable domain, with remaining parts taken from reference TRBV7-6 and TRBJ2-3, reads GAGVSQSPRYKVTKRGQDVALRCDPISGHVSLYWYRQALGQGPEFLTYFNYEAQQDKSGLPNDRFSAERPEGSISTLTIQRTEQRDSAMYRCASSLAGGSPDTQYFGPGTRLTVL.

The rearrangement joins TRBV7-8 to TRBJ1-1; D perhaps matches TRBD1 (6 bases). The length of the CDR3 is 13 residues. V gave up 4 bases and J gave up 3 bases, with 9 bases separating them. The V gene's germline CDR1 is SGHVS and CDR2 FQNEAQ. The chain's CDR3 is CASSWAGDTEAFF. CDR3 nucleotides: TGTGCCAGCAGCTGGGCAGGGGACACTGAAGCTTTCTTT.

This clonotype came up a few times. A read error may be the cause here, since a much bigger clone is one base away. V gene TRBV6-5 combines with J gene TRBJ1-2, with D possibly matching TRBD1 (6 bases). The V and J ends lost 8 bases and 3 bases respectively, with 16 bases between them. Germline V CDR1 and CDR2: MNHEY, SVGAGI. The CDR3 consists of 14 residues. CDR3 DNA sequence: TGTGCCAGCCGGGCGACAGGACTTGACTATGGCTACACCTTC. Protein sequence: CASRATGLDYGYTF.

This clonotype was seen a few times. The chain recombines TRBV5-6 with TRBJ2-7, with 8 bases identical to TRBD2. Looked up from germline, CDR1 is SGHDT and CDR2 is YYEEEE. The junction had 5 bases not matched to a gene; V was cut back by 0 bases and J by 3 bases. The CDR3 runs to 15 residues. CDR3 in amino acids: CASSLGGGGNYEQYF. In DNA, the CDR3 is TGTGCCAGCAGCTTGGGGGGCGGGGGGAACTACGAGCAGTACTTC.

The chain recombines TRBV30 with TRBJ1-4; possible D gene TRBD1, 6 bases. In germline, CDR1 is GTSNPN, CDR2 SVGIG (reference sequence). This CDR3 region has 16 residues. The V end lost 0 bases, the J end lost 7 bases, and 18 bases lay between the germline ends. CDR3 DNA sequence: TGTGCCTGGAGTGTACCTCTCGGGGGGCGATCTGAAAAACTGTTTTTT. It yields the protein CAWSVPLGGRSEKLFF.

This clonotype was found many times. J is TRBJ2-7 and V is TRBV6-6; TRBD2 is a possible D gene (5 bases). The CDR3 is 14 residues long. V shed 6 bases and J shed 6 bases, with 18 bases lying between them. Germline CDR1 reads MNHNY; CDR2 reads SVGAGI (reference sequence). The CDR3, as DNA: TGTGCCAGCAGCCACGGACTTTTGATAACCGAGCAGTACTTC. It yields the protein CASSHGLLITEQYF.

There are a few counts of this clonotype. CDR3 loop: CSARGRIANPYEQYF. Written as DNA, the CDR3 is TGCAGTGCTAGAGGCCGAATTGCCAACCCCTACGAGCAGTACTTC. V is TRBV20-1 and J is TRBJ2-7; D gene ambiguous. The CDR3 covers 15 residues. V was pared by 1 base and J by 2 bases, with 15 bases between. The germline CDR1 and CDR2 sequences are DFQATT and SNEGSKA (reference sequence).

J is TRBJ2-3 and V is TRBV7-9; D is perhaps TRBD2 (5 bases). With 4 bases removed from V and 9 bases from J, the gap between germline ends came to 11 bases. Germline loops: CDR1 SEHNR, CDR2 FQNEAQ (reference sequence). This CDR3 is 12 amino acids long. The CDR3 DNA sequence: TGTGCCAGCAGCTCCTCAGCGGCCACGCAGTATTTT. Translation gives CASSSSAATQYF.

This chain uses TRBV7-9 with TRBJ2-7, with TRBD1 matching 7 bases. There are 16 residues in the CDR3. Unmatched junction bases numbered 14, after V lost 7 bases and J lost 2 bases. CDR1 SEHNR and CDR2 FQNEAQ come from the germline V gene (reference sequence). CDR3 sequence: CASTPPPADRPYEQYF. As DNA, the CDR3 is TGTGCCAGCACCCCTCCCCCTGCGGACAGGCCCTACGAGCAGTACTTC.

J is TRBJ2-3 and V is TRBV7-2; D is unresolved. The CDR3 is 17 residues long. Per germline, CDR1 SGHTA and CDR2 FQGNSA. The V end was cut by 1 base, the J end by 1 base, with 15 bases between. The chain's CDR3 is CASSLGHKMGRTDTQYF. Here the CDR3 DNA reads TGTGCCAGCAGCTTAGGGCACAAAATGGGCCGCACAGATACGCAGTATTTT.

The V call is TRBV5-5, the J call TRBJ1-1; 8 bases are a match to TRBD1. The CDR3 is made up of 12 amino acids. With 4 bases clipped from V and 11 bases from J, the junction kept 7 bases outside the gene matches. CDR1 SGHKS and CDR2 YYEKEE come from the germline V gene (reference sequence). This CDR3 is CASSATGVGAFF. The CDR3 DNA is TGTGCCAGCAGCGCGACAGGGGTCGGGGCTTTCTTT.

This chain links TRBV3-1 with TRBJ2-7; perhaps D is TRBD1 or TRBD2 (5 bases each). The CDR3 is made up of 15 amino acids. Germline CDR1 and CDR2: LGHDT and YNNKEL (reference sequence). Trimming took 4 bases from V and 4 from J, leaving 17 bases between them. The CDR3 nucleotides read TGTGCCAGCAGCCCCGCCGGGACGGCGGAATACGAGCAGTACTTC. This encodes CASSPAGTAEYEQYF.